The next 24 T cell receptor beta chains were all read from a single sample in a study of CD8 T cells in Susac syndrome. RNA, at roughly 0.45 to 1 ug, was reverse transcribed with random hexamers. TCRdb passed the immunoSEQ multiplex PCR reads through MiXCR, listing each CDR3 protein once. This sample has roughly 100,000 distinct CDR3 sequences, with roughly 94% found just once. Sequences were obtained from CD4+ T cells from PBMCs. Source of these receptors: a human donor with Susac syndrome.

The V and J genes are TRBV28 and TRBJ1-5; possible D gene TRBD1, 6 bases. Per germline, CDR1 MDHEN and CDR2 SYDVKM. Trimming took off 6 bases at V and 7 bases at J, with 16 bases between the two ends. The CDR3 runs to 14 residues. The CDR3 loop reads CASSQITGYQPQHF. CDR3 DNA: TGTGCCAGCAGCCAGATCACAGGGTACCAGCCCCAGCATTTT. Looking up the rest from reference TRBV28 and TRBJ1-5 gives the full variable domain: DVKVTQSSRYLVKRTGEKVFLECVQDMDHENMFWYRQDPGLGLRLIYFSYDVKMKEKGDIPEGYSVSREKKERFSLILESASTNQTSMYLCASSQITGYQPQHFGDGTRLSIL.

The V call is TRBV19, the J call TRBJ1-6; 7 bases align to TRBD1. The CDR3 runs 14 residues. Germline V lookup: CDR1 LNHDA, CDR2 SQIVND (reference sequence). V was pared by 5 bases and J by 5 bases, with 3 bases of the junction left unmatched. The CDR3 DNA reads TGTGCCAGTAGTTACAGGGGTGATAATTCACCCCTCCACTTT. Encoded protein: CASSYRGDNSPLHF. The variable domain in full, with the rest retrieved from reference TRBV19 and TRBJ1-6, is DGGITQSPKYLFRKEGQNVTLSCEQNLNHDAMYWYRQDPGQGLRLIYYSQIVNDFQKGDIAEGYSVSREKKESFPLTVTSAQKNPTAFYLCASSYRGDNSPLHFGNGTRLTVT.

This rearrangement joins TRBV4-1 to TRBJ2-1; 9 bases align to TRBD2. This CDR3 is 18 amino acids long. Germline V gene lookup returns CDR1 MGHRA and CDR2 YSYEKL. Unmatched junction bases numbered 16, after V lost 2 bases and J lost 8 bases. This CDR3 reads CASSQSGFGAGGKDEQFF. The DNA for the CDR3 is TGCGCCAGCAGCCAATCAGGATTCGGAGCGGGGGGAAAGGATGAGCAGTTCTTC.

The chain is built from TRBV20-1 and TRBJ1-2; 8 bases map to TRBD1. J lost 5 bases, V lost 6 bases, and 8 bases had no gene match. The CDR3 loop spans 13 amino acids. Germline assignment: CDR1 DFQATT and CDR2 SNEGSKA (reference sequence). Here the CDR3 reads CSAPKDRDYGYTF. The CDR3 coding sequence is TGCAGTGCGCCGAAGGACAGGGATTATGGCTACACCTTC.

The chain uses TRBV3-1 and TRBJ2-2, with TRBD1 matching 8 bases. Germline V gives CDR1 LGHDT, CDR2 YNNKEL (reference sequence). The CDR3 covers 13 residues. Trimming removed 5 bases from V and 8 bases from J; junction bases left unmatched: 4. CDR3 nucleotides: TGTGCCAGCAGCTTGACAGGGGTGGGGGAGCTGTTTTTT. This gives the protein CASSLTGVGELFF.

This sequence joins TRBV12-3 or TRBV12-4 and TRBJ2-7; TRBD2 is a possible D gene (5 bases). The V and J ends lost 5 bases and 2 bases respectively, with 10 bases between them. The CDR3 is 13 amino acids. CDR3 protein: CASSPGLPYEQYF. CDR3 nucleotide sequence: TGTGCCAGCAGTCCCGGACTTCCCTACGAGCAGTACTTC.

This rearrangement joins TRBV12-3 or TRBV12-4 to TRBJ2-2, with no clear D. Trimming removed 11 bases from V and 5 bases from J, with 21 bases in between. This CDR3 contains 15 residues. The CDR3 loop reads CAVPSGNLMTGELFF. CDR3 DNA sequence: TGTGCCGTCCCGAGTGGCAATTTAATGACCGGGGAGCTGTTTTTT.

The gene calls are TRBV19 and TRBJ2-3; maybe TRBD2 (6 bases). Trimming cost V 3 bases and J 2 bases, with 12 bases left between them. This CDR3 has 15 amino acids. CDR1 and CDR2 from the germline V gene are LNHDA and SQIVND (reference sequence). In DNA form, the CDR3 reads TGTGCCAGTAGTATCGGCGGGGTCTCCACAGATACGCAGTATTTT. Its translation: CASSIGGVSTDTQYF.

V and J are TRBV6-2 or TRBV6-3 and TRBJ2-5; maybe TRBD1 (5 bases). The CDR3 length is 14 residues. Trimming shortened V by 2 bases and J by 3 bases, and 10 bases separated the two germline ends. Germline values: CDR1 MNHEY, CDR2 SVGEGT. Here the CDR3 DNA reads TGTGCCAGCAGTTACCGGGTCAGGGAAGAGACCCAGTACTTC. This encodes CASSYRVREETQYF.

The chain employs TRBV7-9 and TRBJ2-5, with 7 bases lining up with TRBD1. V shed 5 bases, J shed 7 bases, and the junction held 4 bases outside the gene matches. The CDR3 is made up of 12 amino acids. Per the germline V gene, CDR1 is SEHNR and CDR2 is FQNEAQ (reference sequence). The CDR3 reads CASSTGAGTQYF. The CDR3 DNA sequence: TGTGCCAGCAGCACAGGGGCTGGGACCCAGTACTTC.

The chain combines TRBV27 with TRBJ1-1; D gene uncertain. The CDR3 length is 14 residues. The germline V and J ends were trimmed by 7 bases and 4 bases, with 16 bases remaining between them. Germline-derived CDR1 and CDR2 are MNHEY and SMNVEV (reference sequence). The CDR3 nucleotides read TGTGCCAGCACTTTTACAATCGGGTCCACTGAAGCTTTCTTT. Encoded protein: CASTFTIGSTEAFF.

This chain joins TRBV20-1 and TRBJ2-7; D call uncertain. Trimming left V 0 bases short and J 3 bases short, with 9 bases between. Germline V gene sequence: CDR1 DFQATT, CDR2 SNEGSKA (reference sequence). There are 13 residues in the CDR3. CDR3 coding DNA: TGCAGTGCTAGAGATGTGTTCCGCTACGAGCAGTACTTC. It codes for CSARDVFRYEQYF.

As DNA, the CDR3 is TGTGCCAGCAGCCCCGTAGGACAGTACGGTACGCAGTATTTT. Its protein is CASSPVGQYGTQYF. The chain links TRBV12-3 or TRBV12-4 to TRBJ2-3; possibly TRBD1 for D (6 bases). The CDR3 is 14 amino acids. Trimming pared 6 bases from V and 8 bases from J, leaving 18 bases between.

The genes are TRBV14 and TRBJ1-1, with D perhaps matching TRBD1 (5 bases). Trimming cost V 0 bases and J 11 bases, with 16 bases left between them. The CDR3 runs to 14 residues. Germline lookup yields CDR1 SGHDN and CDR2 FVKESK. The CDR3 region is CASSQEGLRGSAFF. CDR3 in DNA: TGTGCCAGCAGCCAAGAAGGTTTGAGGGGATCGGCTTTCTTT. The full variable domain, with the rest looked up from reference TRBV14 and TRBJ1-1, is EAGVTQFPSHSVIEKGQTVTLRCDPISGHDNLYWYRRVMGKEIKFLLHFVKESKQDESGMPNNRFLAERTGGTYSTLKVQPAELEDSGVYFCASSQEGLRGSAFFGQGTRLTVV.

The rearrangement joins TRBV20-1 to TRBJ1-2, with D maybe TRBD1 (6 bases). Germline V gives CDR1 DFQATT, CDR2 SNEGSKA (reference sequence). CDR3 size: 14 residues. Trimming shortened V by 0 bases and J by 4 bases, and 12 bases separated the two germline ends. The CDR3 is CSAREEGVIYGYTF. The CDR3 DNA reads TGCAGTGCTAGAGAGGAGGGGGTAATCTATGGCTACACCTTC.

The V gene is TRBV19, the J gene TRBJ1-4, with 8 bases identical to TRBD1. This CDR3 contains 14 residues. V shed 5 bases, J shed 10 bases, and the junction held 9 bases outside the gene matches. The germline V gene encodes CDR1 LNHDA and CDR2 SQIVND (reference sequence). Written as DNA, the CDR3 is TGTGCCAGTAGTGTCGGACAGGGAATCGGAAAACTGTTTTTT. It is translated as CASSVGQGIGKLFF.

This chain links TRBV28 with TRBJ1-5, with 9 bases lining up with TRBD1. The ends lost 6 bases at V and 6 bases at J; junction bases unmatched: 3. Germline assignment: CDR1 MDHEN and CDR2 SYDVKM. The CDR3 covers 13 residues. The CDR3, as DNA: TGTGCCAGCAGGACAGGGGGTAGTCAGCCCCAGCATTTT. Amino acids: CASRTGGSQPQHF.

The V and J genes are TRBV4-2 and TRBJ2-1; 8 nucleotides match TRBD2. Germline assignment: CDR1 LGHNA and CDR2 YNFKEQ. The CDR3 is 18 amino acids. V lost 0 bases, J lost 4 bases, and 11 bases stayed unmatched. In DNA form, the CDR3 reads TGTGCCAGCAGCCAAGACTTGATCAAGGGACTAGGATACAATGAGCAGTTCTTC. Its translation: CASSQDLIKGLGYNEQFF.

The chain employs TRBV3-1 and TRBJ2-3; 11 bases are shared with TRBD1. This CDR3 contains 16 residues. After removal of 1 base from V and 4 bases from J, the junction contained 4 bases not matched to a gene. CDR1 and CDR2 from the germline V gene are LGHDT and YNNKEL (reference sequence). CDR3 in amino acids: CASSQGTGGVPDTQYF. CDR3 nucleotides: TGTGCCAGCAGCCAAGGGACAGGGGGCGTCCCAGATACGCAGTATTTT.

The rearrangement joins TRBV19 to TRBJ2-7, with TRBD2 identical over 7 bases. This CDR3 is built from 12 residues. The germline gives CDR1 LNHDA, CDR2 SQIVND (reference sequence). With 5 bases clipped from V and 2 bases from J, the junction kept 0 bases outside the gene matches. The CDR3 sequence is CASSAGAYEQYF. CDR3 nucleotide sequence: TGTGCCAGTAGTGCGGGGGCCTACGAGCAGTACTTC.

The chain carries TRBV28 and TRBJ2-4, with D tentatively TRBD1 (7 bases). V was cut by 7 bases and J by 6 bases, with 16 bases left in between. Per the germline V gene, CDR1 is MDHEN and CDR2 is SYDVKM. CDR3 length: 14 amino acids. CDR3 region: CASTLGQGGNIQYF. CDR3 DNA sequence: TGTGCCAGCACTCTGGGGCAGGGGGGAAACATTCAGTACTTC. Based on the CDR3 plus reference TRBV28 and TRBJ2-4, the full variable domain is DVKVTQSSRYLVKRTGEKVFLECVQDMDHENMFWYRQDPGLGLRLIYFSYDVKMKEKGDIPEGYSVSREKKERFSLILESASTNQTSMYLCASTLGQGGNIQYFGAGTRLSVL.

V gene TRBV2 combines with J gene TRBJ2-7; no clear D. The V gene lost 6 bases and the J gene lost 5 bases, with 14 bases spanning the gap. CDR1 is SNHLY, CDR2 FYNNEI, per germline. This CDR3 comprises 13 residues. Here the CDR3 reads CASRIDKSNEQYF. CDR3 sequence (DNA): TGTGCCAGCAGGATTGACAAGAGTAACGAGCAGTACTTC.

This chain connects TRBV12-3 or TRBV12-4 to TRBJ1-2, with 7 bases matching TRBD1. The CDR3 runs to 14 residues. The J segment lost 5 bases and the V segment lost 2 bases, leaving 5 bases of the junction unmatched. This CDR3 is CASSLYEGAYGYTF. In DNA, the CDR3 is TGTGCCAGCAGTTTATACGAGGGGGCGTATGGCTACACCTTC.

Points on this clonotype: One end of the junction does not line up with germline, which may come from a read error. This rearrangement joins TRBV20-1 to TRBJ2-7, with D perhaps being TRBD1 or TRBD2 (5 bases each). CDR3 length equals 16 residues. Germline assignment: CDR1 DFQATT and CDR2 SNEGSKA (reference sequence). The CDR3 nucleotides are TGCAGTGCTAGTAAGGATTGGGACCCCAGTAGATACGGGCAGTACTTC. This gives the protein CSASKDWDPSRYGQYF.